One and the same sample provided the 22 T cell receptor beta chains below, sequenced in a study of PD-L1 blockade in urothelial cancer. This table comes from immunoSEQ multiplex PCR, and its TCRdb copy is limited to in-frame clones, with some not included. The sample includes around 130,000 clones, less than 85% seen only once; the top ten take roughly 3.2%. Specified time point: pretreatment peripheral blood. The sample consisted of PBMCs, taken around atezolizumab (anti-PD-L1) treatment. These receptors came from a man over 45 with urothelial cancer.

The CDR3: CASSPLGDSNQPQHF. The CDR3, as DNA: TGTGCCAGCTCACCACTGGGCGATAGCAATCAGCCCCAGCATTTT. The chain recombines TRBV18 with TRBJ1-5, with unresolved D. Germline assignment: CDR1 KGHSH and CDR2 LQKENI. Trimming took 1 base from V and 0 from J, leaving 7 bases between them. The CDR3 is 15 residues long.

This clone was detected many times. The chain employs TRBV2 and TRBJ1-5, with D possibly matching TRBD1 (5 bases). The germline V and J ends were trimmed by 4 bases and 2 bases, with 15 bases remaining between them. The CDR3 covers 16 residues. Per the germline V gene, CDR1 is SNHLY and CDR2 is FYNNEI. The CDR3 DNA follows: TGTGCCAGCAGTGGTGGGGGAGGGGTCGGCAATCAGCCCCAGCATTTT. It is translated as CASSGGGGVGNQPQHF.

The CDR3 DNA reads TGTGCCAGCAGCCAAGCGGGATTGGGCGAGCAGTACTTC. Residues: CASSQAGLGEQYF. This chain connects TRBV11-2 to TRBJ2-7; TRBD2 agrees at 7 bases. The CDR3 is 13 residues long. V gave up 5 bases and J gave up 6 bases; unmatched junction bases: 7. Per the germline V gene, CDR1 is SGHAT and CDR2 is FQNNGV.

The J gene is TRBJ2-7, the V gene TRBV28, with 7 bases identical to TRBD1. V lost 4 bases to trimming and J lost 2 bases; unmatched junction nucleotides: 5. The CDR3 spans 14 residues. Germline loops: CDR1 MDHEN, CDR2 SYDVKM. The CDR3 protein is CASSSSGQTYEQYF. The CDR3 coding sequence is TGTGCCAGCAGTTCCTCGGGACAGACCTACGAGCAGTACTTC.

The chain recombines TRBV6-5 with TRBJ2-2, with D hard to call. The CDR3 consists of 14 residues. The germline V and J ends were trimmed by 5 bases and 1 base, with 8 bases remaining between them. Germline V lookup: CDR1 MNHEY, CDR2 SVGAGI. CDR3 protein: CASSPPGNTGELFF. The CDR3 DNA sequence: TGTGCCAGCAGTCCCCCAGGGAACACCGGGGAGCTGTTTTTT.

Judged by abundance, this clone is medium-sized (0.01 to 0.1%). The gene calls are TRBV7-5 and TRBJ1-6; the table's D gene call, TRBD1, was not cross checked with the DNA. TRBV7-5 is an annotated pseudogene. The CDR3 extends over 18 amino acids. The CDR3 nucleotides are TGTGCCAGAGCGCACGGGGACACCAAGGGCTCCTATAATTCACCCCTCCACTTT. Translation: CARAHGDTKGSYNSPLHF.

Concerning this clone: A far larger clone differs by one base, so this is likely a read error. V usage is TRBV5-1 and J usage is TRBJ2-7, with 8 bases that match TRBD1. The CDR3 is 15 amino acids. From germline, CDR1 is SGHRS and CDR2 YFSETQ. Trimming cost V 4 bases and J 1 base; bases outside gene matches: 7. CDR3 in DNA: TGCGCCAGCAGCGGGACCGGGACAGGTTCCTACGAGCAGTACTTC. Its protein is CASSGTGTGSYEQYF. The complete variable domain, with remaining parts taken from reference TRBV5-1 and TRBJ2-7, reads KAGVTQTPRYLIKTRGQQVTLSCSPISGHRSVSWYQQTPGQGLQFLFEYFSETQRNKGNFPGRFSGRQFSNSRSEMNVSTLELGDSALYLCASSGTGTGSYEQYFGPGTRLTVT.

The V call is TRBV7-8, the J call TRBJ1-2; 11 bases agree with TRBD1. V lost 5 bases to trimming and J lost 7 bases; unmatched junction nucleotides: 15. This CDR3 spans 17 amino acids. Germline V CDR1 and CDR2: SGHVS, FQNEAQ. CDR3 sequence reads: CASSDRTGGAPGGGYTF. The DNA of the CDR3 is TGTGCCAGCAGCGACCGGACAGGGGGCGCCCCGGGAGGTGGCTACACCTTC. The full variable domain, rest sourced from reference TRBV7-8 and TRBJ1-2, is GAGVSQSPRYKVAKRGQDVALRCDPISGHVSLFWYQQALGQGPEFLTYFQNEAQLDKSGLPSDRFFAERPEGSVSTLKIQRTQQEDSAVYLCASSDRTGGAPGGGYTFGSGTRLTVV.

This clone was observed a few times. CDR3 amino acids: CASTERGRDYNEQFF. Here the CDR3 DNA reads TGTGCCAGCACCGAGAGGGGGAGGGACTACAATGAGCAGTTCTTC. The V and J genes are TRBV7-6 and TRBJ2-1; TRBD2 is a possible D gene (7 bases). Trimming shortened V by 7 bases and J by 3 bases, and 16 bases separated the two germline ends. The CDR3 runs 15 residues. Germline assignment: CDR1 SGHVS and CDR2 FNYEAQ.

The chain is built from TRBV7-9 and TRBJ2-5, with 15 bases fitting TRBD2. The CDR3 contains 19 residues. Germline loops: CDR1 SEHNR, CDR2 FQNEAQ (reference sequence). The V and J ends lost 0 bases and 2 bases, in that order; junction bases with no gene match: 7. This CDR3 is CASSLAPGLAGGRQETQYF. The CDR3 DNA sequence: TGTGCCAGCAGCTTAGCGCCCGGACTAGCGGGAGGGAGACAAGAGACCCAGTACTTC.

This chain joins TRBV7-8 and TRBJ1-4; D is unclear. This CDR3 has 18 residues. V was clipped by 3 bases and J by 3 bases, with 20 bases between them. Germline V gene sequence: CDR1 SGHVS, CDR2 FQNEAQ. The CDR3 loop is CASSFTFISGKANEKLFF. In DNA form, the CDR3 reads TGTGCCAGCAGCTTCACTTTTATTTCCGGGAAAGCTAATGAAAAACTGTTTTTT.

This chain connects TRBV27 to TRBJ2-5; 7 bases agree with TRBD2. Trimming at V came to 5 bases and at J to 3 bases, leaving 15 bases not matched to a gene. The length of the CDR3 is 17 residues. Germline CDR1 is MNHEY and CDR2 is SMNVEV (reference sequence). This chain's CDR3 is CASSPRSSGRRKETQYF. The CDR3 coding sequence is TGTGCCAGCAGTCCAAGGAGTAGCGGGCGACGAAAAGAGACCCAGTACTTC.

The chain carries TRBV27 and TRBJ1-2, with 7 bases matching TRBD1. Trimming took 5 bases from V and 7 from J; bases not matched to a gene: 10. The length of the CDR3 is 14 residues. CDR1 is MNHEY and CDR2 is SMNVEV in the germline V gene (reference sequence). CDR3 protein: CASSTTGTASGYTF. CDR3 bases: TGTGCCAGCAGTACGACCGGGACAGCGAGTGGCTACACCTTC.

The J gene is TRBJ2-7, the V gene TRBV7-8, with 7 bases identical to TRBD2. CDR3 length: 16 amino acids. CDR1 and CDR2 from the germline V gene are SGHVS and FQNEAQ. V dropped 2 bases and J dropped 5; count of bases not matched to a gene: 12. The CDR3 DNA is TGTGCCAGCAGCTTAACATACCGGGAGGTACTCGACGAGCAGTACTTC. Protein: CASSLTYREVLDEQYF. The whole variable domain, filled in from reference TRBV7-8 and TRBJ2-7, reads GAGVSQSPRYKVAKRGQDVALRCDPISGHVSLFWYQQALGQGPEFLTYFQNEAQLDKSGLPSDRFFAERPEGSVSTLKIQRTQQEDSAVYLCASSLTYREVLDEQYFGPGTRLTVT.

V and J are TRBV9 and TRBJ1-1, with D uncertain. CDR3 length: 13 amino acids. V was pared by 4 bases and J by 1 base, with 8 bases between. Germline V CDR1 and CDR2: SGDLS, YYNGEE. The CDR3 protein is CASSLGRNTEAFF. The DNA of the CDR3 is TGTGCCAGCAGCCTAGGGAGGAACACTGAAGCTTTCTTT.

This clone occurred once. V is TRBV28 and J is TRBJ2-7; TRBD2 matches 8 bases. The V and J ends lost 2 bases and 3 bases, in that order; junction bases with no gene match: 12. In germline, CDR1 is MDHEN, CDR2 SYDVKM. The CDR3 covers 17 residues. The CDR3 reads CASSLPPGSAGGYEQYF. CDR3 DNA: TGTGCCAGCAGTTTACCCCCAGGTTCTGCGGGAGGCTACGAGCAGTACTTC.

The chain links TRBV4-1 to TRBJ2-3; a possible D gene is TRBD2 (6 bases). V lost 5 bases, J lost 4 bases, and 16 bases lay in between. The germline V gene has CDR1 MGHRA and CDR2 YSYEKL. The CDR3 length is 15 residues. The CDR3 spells CASSDIAWGADTQYF. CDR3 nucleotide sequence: TGCGCCAGCAGCGATATCGCGTGGGGGGCAGATACGCAGTATTTT.

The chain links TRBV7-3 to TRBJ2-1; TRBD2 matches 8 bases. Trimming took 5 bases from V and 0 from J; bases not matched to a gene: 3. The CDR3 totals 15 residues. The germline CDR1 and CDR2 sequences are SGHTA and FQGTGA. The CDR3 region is CASSRSGSSYNEQFF. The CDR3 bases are TGTGCCAGCAGCCGAAGCGGGAGCTCCTACAATGAGCAGTTCTTC.

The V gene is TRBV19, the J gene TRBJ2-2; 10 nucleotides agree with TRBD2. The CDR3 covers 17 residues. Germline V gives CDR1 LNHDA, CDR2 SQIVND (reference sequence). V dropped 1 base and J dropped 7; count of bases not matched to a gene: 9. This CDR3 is CASSIGFSGRAFGELFF. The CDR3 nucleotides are TGTGCCAGTAGTATAGGATTCAGCGGGAGGGCCTTCGGGGAGCTGTTTTTT.

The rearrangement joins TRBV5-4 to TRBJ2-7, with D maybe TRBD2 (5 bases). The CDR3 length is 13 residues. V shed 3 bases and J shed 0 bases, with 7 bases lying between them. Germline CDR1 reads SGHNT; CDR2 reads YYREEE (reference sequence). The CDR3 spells CASSSRDSYEQYF. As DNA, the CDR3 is TGTGCCAGCAGCTCCCGGGACTCCTACGAGCAGTACTTC.

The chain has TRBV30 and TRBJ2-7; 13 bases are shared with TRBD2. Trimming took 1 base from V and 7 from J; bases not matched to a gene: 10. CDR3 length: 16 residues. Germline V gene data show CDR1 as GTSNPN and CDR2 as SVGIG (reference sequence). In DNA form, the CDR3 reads TGTGCCTGGAGTGGGACGGGACTAGCGGGATGGGGGGAGCAGTACTTC. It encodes CAWSGTGLAGWGEQYF.

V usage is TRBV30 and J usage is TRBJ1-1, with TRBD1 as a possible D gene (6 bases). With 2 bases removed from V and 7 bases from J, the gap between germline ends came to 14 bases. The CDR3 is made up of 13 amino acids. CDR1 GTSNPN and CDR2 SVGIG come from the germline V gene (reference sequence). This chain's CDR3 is CAWSRGGHHEAFF. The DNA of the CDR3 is TGTGCCTGGAGTCGCGGGGGACACCATGAAGCTTTCTTT.